This entry concerns a single TCR beta chain. The sample comes from a study of T cell responses to AZD1222 COVID-19 vaccine. Germline V gene data show CDR1 as SGDLS and CDR2 as YYNGEE. V was pared by 1 base and J by 5 bases, with 16 bases between. The CDR3 sequence is 16 residues long. Using immunoSEQ multiplex PCR, the repertoire was profiled, and TCRdb retains in-frame clones only, with some absent. The sample records some 130,000 clones, approximately 80% being singletons. The chain links TRBV9 to TRBJ2-1; D perhaps matches TRBD2 (6 bases). The starting material was peripheral blood, obtained on day 0 of AZD1222 vaccination. This TCR came from an adult in good health. The CDR3 sequence: CASSVPSGTDDNEQFF. The CDR3 DNA reads TGTGCCAGCAGCGTACCGTCCGGGACTGACGACAATGAGCAGTTCTTC.